This TCR beta chain was obtained from a study of blood T cell repertoires in COVID-19. About the research overall: Whether acute or convalescent, the COVID-19 samples came from the United States, Italy and Spain. PBMCs, B-cell-depleted T cells, or T cells were the source of the cDNA or gDNA that made up the material.

Measured with immunoSEQ multiplex PCR; TCRdb has only the in-frame clones, and not every one. The sample has around 41,000 clones; around 81% are singletons. Germline CDR1 is LNHDA and CDR2 is SQIVND (reference sequence). The junction had 8 bases not matched to a gene; V was cut back by 3 bases and J by 9 bases. The CDR3 extends over 14 amino acids. Sequenced sample: peripheral blood. The sequence came from an elderly woman with acute or convalescent COVID-19. The rearrangement joins TRBV19 to TRBJ2-1, with 7 bases that match TRBD2. CDR3 bases: TGTGCCAGTAGTATCCGCGGGAGTAGGGCTGAGCAGTTCTTC. Residues: CASSIRGSRAEQFF.